These T cell receptor beta chains were read from a single sample in a study of blood T cell repertoires in COVID-19. Clones were sequenced by immunoSEQ multiplex PCR, and TCRdb holds only the in-frame ones, with some missing. The sample shows roughly 220,000 clones, around four fifths of them seen only once. The sequenced sample was peripheral blood. All receptors derive from a man younger than 45 with active or convalescent COVID-19. CDR3s include the opening cysteine and the closing phenylalanine or tryptophan. The D gene is left open where the match is weak. Size values are once, few and many counts, or a class for expanded clones, and some rows have none.

j_call	d_call	cdr3_length	clone_size	v_call	cdr3_aa	cdr3_nt
TRBJ2-7	TRBD1	15	-	TRBV5-1	CASRLAGTGDYEQYF	TGCGCCAGCCGCCTGGCCGGGACAGGGGACTACGAGCAGTACTTC
TRBJ2-5	-	16	-	TRBV5-5	CASRRLVGPGEETQYF	TGTGCCAGCAGGCGGCTAGTAGGCCCAGGGGAAGAGACCCAGTACTTC
TRBJ1-2	-	13	-	TRBV27	CASSGLGDYGYTF	TGTGCCAGCAGTGGGCTAGGGGACTATGGCTACACCTTC
TRBJ1-1	TRBD1	13	-	TRBV24-1	CATSDPDRDEAFF	TGTGCCACCAGTGACCCGGACAGGGACGAAGCTTTCTTT
TRBJ2-7	TRBD1	16	-	TRBV7-2	CASSPKGDDRVAEQYF	TGTGCCAGCAGCCCCAAGGGGGACGACAGGGTGGCCGAGCAGTACTTC
TRBJ2-5	TRBD2	14	-	TRBV3-1/TRBV3-2	CASSLTSGEETQYF	TGTGCCAGCAGCCTGACTAGCGGGGAAGAGACCCAGTACTTC
TRBJ2-5	-	13	few	TRBV9	CASSRNPQETQYF	TGTGCCAGCAGTAGAAATCCCCAAGAGACCCAGTACTTC
TRBJ2-6	-	11	-	TRBV6-4	CATRWANVLTF	TGTGCCACCCGTTGGGCCAACGTCCTGACTTTC
TRBJ1-2	TRBD1	16	-	TRBV5-4	CASSPKQGAMNYGYTF	TGTGCCAGCAGCCCGAAACAGGGGGCCATGAACTATGGCTACACCTTC
TRBJ2-2	TRBD2	15	-	TRBV2	CASKVAGASTGELFF	TGTGCCAGCAAGGTAGCGGGGGCTAGCACCGGGGAGCTGTTTTTT
TRBJ1-1	-	13	-	TRBV7-2	CASSLEWRSKAFF	TGTGCCAGCAGCCTAGAGTGGAGGAGTAAAGCTTTCTTT
TRBJ1-4	-	16	-	TRBV6-6	CASRPTGAGEGEKLFF	TGTGCCAGCAGGCCCACCGGCGCCGGGGAGGGTGAAAAACTGTTTTTT
TRBJ2-5	TRBD1	16	-	TRBV2	CASSAGLGQVQETQYF	TGTGCCAGCAGTGCTGGACTGGGACAGGTACAAGAGACCCAGTACTTC
TRBJ2-7	TRBD2	15	once	TRBV4-1	CASSQTSGSMYEQYF	TGCGCCAGCAGCCAAACTAGCGGGAGTATGTACGAGCAGTACTTC
TRBJ2-1	-	15	-	TRBV19	CASSIPQGTYNEQFF	TGTGCCAGTAGTATCCCGCAGGGGACCTACAATGAGCAGTTCTTC
TRBJ1-5	-	12	-	TRBV9	CARLVTRQPQHF	TGTGCCAGACTCGTCACTCGACAGCCCCAGCATTTT
TRBJ2-5	TRBD1	15	-	TRBV5-4	CASSLQGVGQETQYF	TGTGCCAGCAGCCTACAGGGGGTCGGCCAAGAGACCCAGTACTTC
TRBJ2-3	-	15	once	TRBV14	CASSQDRVSTDTQYF	TGTGCCAGCAGCCAAGACAGGGTGAGCACAGATACGCAGTATTTT
TRBJ1-5	-	15	-	TRBV28	CASSLAAYSNQPQHF	TGTGCCAGCAGTTTAGCGGCTTATAGCAATCAGCCCCAGCATTTT
TRBJ2-1	-	16	-	TRBV10-3	CAISEPDGRLHNEQFF	TGTGCCATCAGTGAGCCGGACGGGCGACTACACAATGAGCAGTTCTTC
TRBJ2-7	TRBD2	15	-	TRBV24-1	CATSDWTSGSYEQYF	TGTGCCACCAGTGATTGGACTAGCGGCTCCTACGAGCAGTACTTC
TRBJ2-7	-	11	-	TRBV19	CASSDIDEQYF	TGTGCCAGTAGTGATATAGACGAGCAGTACTTC
TRBJ2-5	TRBD1	13	-	TRBV5-4	CASSRDSQETQYF	TGTGCCAGCAGCCGGGACAGCCAAGAGACCCAGTACTTC